The 30 T cell receptor beta chains below all came from one sample that was sequenced in a study of CD4 T cells in relation to SARS-CoV-2 and coronaviruses. The protocol was immunoSEQ multiplex PCR, while the TCRdb copy is restricted to in-frame clones and leaves out a portion. The data show about 37,000 clones, 88% seen once. The sample consisted of memory CD4+ T cells from PBMCs. These receptors all stem from an adult with COVID-19.

This chain connects TRBV13 to TRBJ2-7, with D unresolved. The CDR3 is 13 residues long. The germline V and J ends were trimmed by 2 bases and 5 bases, with 10 bases remaining between them. Germline assignment: CDR1 PRHDT and CDR2 FYEKMQ (reference sequence). This CDR3 reads CASSLSPPNEQYF. The DNA of the CDR3 is TGTGCCAGCAGCTTAAGCCCCCCCAACGAGCAGTACTTC.

This chain links TRBV6-1 with TRBJ1-2, with a possible D match to TRBD1 (6 bases). Deletions cut 3 bases from V and 5 bases from J, with 10 bases between. The CDR3 loop spans 13 amino acids. The germline V gene has CDR1 MNHNS and CDR2 SASEGT. The CDR3 sequence: CASSDTQGYGYTF. The CDR3 coding sequence is TGTGCCAGCAGTGACACGCAGGGGTATGGCTACACCTTC.

This chain links TRBV5-4 with TRBJ2-7; 8 bases match TRBD1. The CDR3 has 15 amino acids. V trimming: 4 bases; J trimming: 1 base; junction bases outside the gene matches: 7. Germline lookup yields CDR1 SGHNT and CDR2 YYREEE (reference sequence). The CDR3 loop is CASSPDRGQSYEQYF. Written as DNA, the CDR3 is TGTGCCAGCAGCCCCGACAGGGGACAGTCCTACGAGCAGTACTTC. The complete variable domain, with remaining parts taken from reference TRBV5-4 and TRBJ2-7, reads ETGVTQSPTHLIKTRGQQVTLRCSSQSGHNTVSWYQQALGQGPQFIFQYYREEENGRGNFPPRFSGLQFPNYSSELNVNALELDDSALYLCASSPDRGQSYEQYFGPGTRLTVT.

The V and J genes are TRBV2 and TRBJ2-2; D unclear. The CDR3 runs 15 residues. The germline V gene encodes CDR1 SNHLY and CDR2 FYNNEI. Trimming shortened V by 3 bases and J by 1 base, and 9 bases separated the two germline ends. The CDR3 bases are TGTGCCAGCAGTGAGGTTGCCGGGAACACCGGGGAGCTGTTTTTT. Translating gives CASSEVAGNTGELFF.

The chain links TRBV7-3 to TRBJ1-1, with a weak D call TRBD1 (5 bases). From germline, CDR1 is SGHTA and CDR2 FQGTGA. This CDR3 has 15 amino acids. The V gene lost 4 bases and the J gene lost 3 bases, with 15 bases spanning the gap. CDR3 sequence reads: CASSSSGGDYTEAFF. The CDR3 DNA reads as TGTGCCAGCAGCTCCTCGGGGGGGGACTACACTGAAGCTTTCTTT.

The gene calls are TRBV4-3 and TRBJ2-1, with D perhaps TRBD1 or TRBD2 (5 bases each). Germline V gives CDR1 LGHNA, CDR2 YSLEER. The CDR3 covers 13 residues. V was cut by 8 bases and J by 6 bases, with 14 bases left in between. In DNA form, the CDR3 reads TGCGCCAGCGGGAGCAGGGCCTCCAATGAGCAGTTCTTC. Translated: CASGSRASNEQFF.

V is TRBV7-9 and J is TRBJ1-2, with TRBD1 as a possible D gene (5 bases). Trimming removed 5 bases from V and 3 bases from J, with 25 bases in between. The CDR3 length is 18 residues. Germline assignment: CDR1 SEHNR and CDR2 FQNEAQ (reference sequence). For the CDR3, the DNA is TGTGCCAGCAGCCCGGGGACTGCCGCTGGTCATCAGGACTATGGCTACACCTTC. The encoded protein is CASSPGTAAGHQDYGYTF.

The chain uses TRBV6-5 and TRBJ2-1; D perhaps matches TRBD1 (6 bases). Germline V gives CDR1 MNHEY, CDR2 SVGAGI. The CDR3 is made up of 15 amino acids. V lost 10 bases to trimming and J lost 0 bases, with 16 bases between them. The CDR3 nucleotides are TGTGCCACCTCTGTACAGGGACACTCCTACAATGAGCAGTTCTTC. Translated, it gives CATSVQGHSYNEQFF.

The chain links TRBV7-3 to TRBJ1-2; tentatively, D is TRBD1 (5 bases). The CDR3 sequence is 12 residues long. Germline V gene data show CDR1 as SGHTA and CDR2 as FQGTGA. Trimming removed 2 bases at V and 8 bases at J, with 9 bases between. The CDR3 nucleotides are TGTGCCAGCAGCTTATCAGGGTACGGCTACACCTTC. Protein: CASSLSGYGYTF.

The J gene is TRBJ1-1, the V gene TRBV7-9; a possible D gene is TRBD1 (6 bases). Trimming removed 1 base from V and 4 bases from J, with 19 bases in between. The CDR3 is 17 amino acids. Germline V gene data show CDR1 as SEHNR and CDR2 as FQNEAQ (reference sequence). CDR3 nucleotide sequence: TGTGCCAGCAGCTTAGGGTTTTACAGGGAAGAGGGCACTGAAGCTTTCTTT. The encoded protein is CASSLGFYREEGTEAFF.

This clone was seen once. The chain combines TRBV12-5 with TRBJ2-3; tentative D call: TRBD1 (6 bases). Germline loops: CDR1 LGHNT, CDR2 FRNRAP. This CDR3 region has 15 residues. Trimming removed 6 bases at V and 0 bases at J, with 13 bases between. For the CDR3, the DNA is TGTGCTAGTGGCTTAACAGGGATGAGCACAGATACGCAGTATTTT. It is translated as CASGLTGMSTDTQYF. Complete variable domain (other parts from reference TRBV12-5 and TRBJ2-3): DARVTQTPRHKVTEMGQEVTMRCQPILGHNTVFWYRQTMMQGLELLAYFRNRAPLDDSGMPKDRFSAEMPDATLATLKIQPSEPRDSAVYFCASGLTGMSTDTQYFGPGTRLTVL.

The DNA of the CDR3 is TGTGCCATCAGTGAGGGGGGACTAGCGGAAACCGGGGAGCTGTTTTTT. Its protein is CAISEGGLAETGELFF. V and J are TRBV10-3 and TRBJ2-2; 11 nucleotides align to TRBD2. The V gene end was trimmed by 2 bases and the J gene end by 5 bases; junction bases not matched to a gene: 4. The CDR3 spans 16 residues. Germline V gene data show CDR1 as ENHRY and CDR2 as SYGVKD.

This rearrangement joins TRBV11-2 to TRBJ2-7, with a weak D call TRBD1 (8 bases). The CDR3 covers 14 residues. CDR1 and CDR2 from the germline V gene are SGHAT and FQNNGV. V was shortened by 4 bases and J by 9 bases, with 19 bases between the two germline ends. CDR3 in DNA: TGTGCCAGCAGCTCACGCGGACAGGGAGGGACGCAGTACTTC. It is translated as CASSSRGQGGTQYF.

The J gene is TRBJ2-3, the V gene TRBV30; 10 nucleotides line up with TRBD2. CDR1 and CDR2 from the germline V gene are GTSNPN and SVGIG (reference sequence). This CDR3 comprises 15 residues. With 4 bases clipped from V and 3 bases from J, the junction kept 7 bases outside the gene matches. The CDR3, as DNA: TGTGCCTGGACGGTAGCGGGGGGTAGAACAGATACGCAGTATTTT. Translated, it gives CAWTVAGGRTDTQYF.

This chain connects TRBV2 to TRBJ1-5; 8 nucleotides match TRBD1. The germline V gene encodes CDR1 SNHLY and CDR2 FYNNEI. The CDR3 covers 15 residues. The V and J ends lost 6 bases and 6 bases, in that order; junction bases with no gene match: 10. CDR3 in DNA: TGTGCCAGCAGAGGACAGGGCGAGAGGGGTCAGCCCCAGCATTTT. Translating gives CASRGQGERGQPQHF.

The rearrangement joins TRBV12-2 to TRBJ2-2; TRBD2 was called by the table and not checked on the DNA. TRBV12-2 is a recognized pseudogene. CDR3 length: 13 residues. The CDR3, as DNA: TGTGCAAGTCGCTTAAGGAGTTCTGGGGAGCTGTTTTTT. Amino acids: CASRLRSSGELFF.

The chain couples TRBV7-3 to TRBJ2-1; 10 bases align to TRBD2. Per the germline V gene, CDR1 is SGHTA and CDR2 is FQGTGA. V lost 2 bases to trimming and J lost 5 bases; unmatched junction nucleotides: 15. The CDR3 loop spans 19 amino acids. The CDR3 DNA is TGTGCCAGCAGCTTAGGAGGGACTAAGCGGGGGGGCCGTAACAATGAGCAGTTCTTC. This encodes CASSLGGTKRGGRNNEQFF.

In DNA, the CDR3 is TGTGCCAGTAGTCGGGACAAGTGGGGCTACACCTTC. Translating it yields CASSRDKWGYTF. The rearrangement uses TRBV19 and TRBJ1-2; tentatively, D is TRBD1 (6 bases). Trimming stripped 5 bases from V and 8 bases from J, with 12 bases between. This CDR3 has 12 residues. Germline loops: CDR1 LNHDA, CDR2 SQIVND (reference sequence).

In regard to this clone: The sample has other DNA sequences that encode this CDR3 too. The CDR3 is CASSPDNSNQPQHF. The CDR3, as DNA: TGTGCCAGCAGCCCGGATAATAGCAATCAGCCCCAGCATTTT. This chain connects TRBV3-1 (or the pseudogene TRBV3-2) to TRBJ1-5, with D unresolved. With 4 bases removed from V and 0 bases from J, the gap between germline ends came to 7 bases. Germline CDR1 is LGHDT and CDR2 is YNNKEL (reference sequence). The CDR3 sequence is 14 residues long.

The chain has TRBV6-2 or TRBV6-3 and TRBJ1-3; D gene uncertain. V lost 4 bases, J lost 1 base, and 11 bases lay in between. CDR1 and CDR2 (germline): MNHEY, SVGEGT. The CDR3 totals 15 residues. In DNA, the CDR3 is TGTGCCAGCAGTTCGGAACGGATATCTGGAAACACCATATATTTT. Protein: CASSSERISGNTIYF.

This chain joins TRBV9 and TRBJ1-3; tentative D call: TRBD1 (5 bases). Deletions cut 4 bases from V and 1 base from J, with 18 bases between. Germline V lookup: CDR1 SGDLS, CDR2 YYNGEE. CDR3 size: 17 residues. The CDR3 loop reads CASSPGGARQSGNTIYF. The DNA of the CDR3 is TGTGCCAGCAGCCCGGGGGGAGCAAGGCAATCTGGAAACACCATATATTTT.

The chain joins TRBV3-1 (or the pseudogene TRBV3-2) to TRBJ2-5; perhaps TRBD2 as D (6 bases). CDR1 and CDR2 (germline): LGHDT, YNNKEL (reference sequence). The length of the CDR3 is 13 residues. Deletions cut 7 bases from V and 5 bases from J, with 14 bases between. As DNA, the CDR3 is TGTGCCAGCAATAACGGGGGTGGCGAGACCCAGTACTTC. Translating gives CASNNGGGETQYF.

The chain links TRBV29-1 to TRBJ2-2; 12 nucleotides align to TRBD1. The length of the CDR3 is 14 residues. The germline CDR1 and CDR2 sequences are SQVTM and ANQGSEA. V lost 5 bases to trimming and J lost 6 bases; unmatched junction nucleotides: 4. This chain's CDR3 is CSVKGQGAPGELFF. In DNA form, the CDR3 reads TGCAGCGTTAAGGGACAGGGGGCTCCCGGGGAGCTGTTTTTT.

In this sample, this clone turned up once. The rearrangement joins TRBV9 to TRBJ1-6; D is unresolved. Germline CDR1 is SGDLS and CDR2 is YYNGEE. The CDR3 has 14 amino acids. Deletions cut 0 bases from V and 7 bases from J, with 8 bases between. CDR3 residues: CASSVGNVNSPLHF. CDR3 in DNA: TGTGCCAGCAGCGTAGGGAATGTGAATTCACCCCTCCACTTT. Together with reference TRBV9 and TRBJ1-6, the CDR3 gives the full variable domain: DSGVTQTPKHLITATGQRVTLRCSPRSGDLSVYWYQQSLDQGLQFLIQYYNGEERAKGNILERFSAQQFPDLHSELNLSSLELGDSALYFCASSVGNVNSPLHFGNGTRLTVT.

V is TRBV18 and J is TRBJ1-1, with 7 bases identical to TRBD1. The germline gives CDR1 KGHSH, CDR2 LQKENI. The CDR3 covers 15 residues. With V trimmed by 6 bases and J by 1 base, 8 bases remained unmatched. The CDR3 bases are TGTGCCAGCTCTCCTCGGACAGGACAGAACACTGAAGCTTTCTTT. It translates to CASSPRTGQNTEAFF.

The J gene is TRBJ2-3, the V gene TRBV21-1; the DNA was not used to check the table's D call, TRBD1. TRBV21-1 is a known pseudogene. This CDR3 region has 14 residues. CDR3 in DNA: TGTGCCAGCAGCCGGGACAGGGTCACAGATACGCAGTATTTT. Protein product: CASSRDRVTDTQYF.

The chain is built from TRBV5-1 and TRBJ1-1, with 8 bases fitting TRBD1. Looked up from germline, CDR1 is SGHRS and CDR2 is YFSETQ. The trim removed 3 bases at V and 5 bases at J, leaving 9 bases unmatched. CDR3 length: 15 residues. CDR3 residues: CASSSTGTGTTEAFF. For the CDR3, the DNA is TGCGCCAGCAGCTCTACGGGGACAGGAACAACTGAAGCTTTCTTT.

CDR3 protein: CASSQIPRGRDREPYEQYF. CDR3 nucleotide sequence: TGTGCCAGCAGCCAAATTCCCCGGGGACGTGACAGGGAGCCCTACGAGCAGTACTTC. This chain connects TRBV5-6 to TRBJ2-7, with 7 bases lining up with TRBD1. Germline CDR1 reads SGHDT; CDR2 reads YYEEEE. CDR3 length equals 19 residues. J lost 2 bases, V lost 4 bases, and 21 bases had no gene match.

This clone was observed a few times. This chain connects TRBV7-2 to TRBJ1-2; D not resolved. Germline V gene data show CDR1 as SGHTA and CDR2 as FQGNSA. V lost 4 bases and J lost 8, with 17 bases in between. The CDR3 contains 14 residues. CDR3: CASSSSAAPHGYTF. The CDR3 DNA follows: TGTGCCAGCAGCTCGTCAGCCGCGCCGCACGGCTACACCTTC.

The V and J genes are TRBV7-2 and TRBJ1-5; D unresolved. V was clipped by 5 bases and J by 1 base, with 9 bases between them. CDR3 size: 14 residues. CDR1 is SGHTA, CDR2 FQGNSA, per germline. CDR3 region: CASSPRHSNQPQHF. In DNA, the CDR3 is TGTGCCAGCAGCCCTCGGCACAGCAATCAGCCCCAGCATTTT.